This is a list of T cell receptor beta chains from one sample in a study of neurological immune-mediated disorders. TCRdb fed the 5' RACE reads into MiXCR, producing one record per CDR3 protein. This table holds 50,000 to 60,000 distinct CDR3 sequences, about 15% found once. Input material: PBMCs. Receptor source: a man aged 55 to 70 in good health. Both conserved end residues are trimmed from each CDR3.

v_call cdr3_aa
TRBV29-1 SVAGQDYTGELF
TRBV7-6 ASSLRGDEQF
TRBV20-1 SARDLLSGSMPNEQF
TRBV7-9 ASSPRDRGAGELF
TRBV7-2 ASSPDLLAGVGNEQF
TRBV27 ASSLSRSTGELF
TRBV14 ASSQGRRGAGETQY
TRBV27 ASSLFSGGGGEAF
TRBV10-3 AISVGSGRSGEQF
TRBV7-2 ASSSGTSMNEQF
TRBV29-1 SVTGTQISYEQY
TRBV20-1 SARVGVEVGSPLH
TRBV28 ASSPQGLAGGRETQY
TRBV18 TSSPGTATYNDQF
TRBV29-1 SVDRGLDQETQY
TRBV20-1 SAALAGGSEQF
TRBV7-2 ASSRDTLNEKLF
TRBV18 ASSELGGYT
TRBV9 ASSVGAGRLMNEQF
TRBV5-1 ASSLTGRGPEAF
TRBV25-1 ASSAGGATLH
TRBV28 ASSFVSRGGYT
TRBV20-1 SAPYSGRALWRETQY
TRBV5-1 ASSRGPSSYNEQF
TRBV5-1 ASSKGQGGGKETQY
TRBV15 ATRALGLAGEETQY
TRBV7-2 ASSLSGGGGGEQY
TRBV24-1 ATSETLDGELF
TRBV19 ASRMGDTQY
TRBV29-1 SVSREVAPQETQY
TRBV6-4 ASSETSDTDTQY
TRBV19 ASSISDSDNEQF
TRBV5-6 ASSPADQEQF